The 19 T cell receptor beta chains below come from one sample, sequenced in a study of blood T cell repertoires in COVID-19. Here immunoSEQ multiplex PCR was the method, and the copy in TCRdb shows in-frame clones only, minus some. This sample has around 130,000 clones, with around 84% found just once. The sample consisted of PBMCs or T cells enriched from blood (not recorded which). These receptors originate from a man aged 35 to 55 with acute COVID-19.

The chain employs TRBV28 and TRBJ2-7; 7 bases align to TRBD1. Germline-derived CDR1 and CDR2 are MDHEN and SYDVKM. The CDR3 runs 15 residues. V was clipped by 4 bases and J by 7 bases; unmatched bases: 13. The CDR3 here is CASSSSGTANWEQYF. The DNA for the CDR3 is TGTGCCAGCAGTTCTTCCGGGACAGCTAACTGGGAGCAGTACTTC.

This chain uses TRBV28 with TRBJ1-6; D is unresolved. V lost 4 bases and J lost 9, with 4 bases in between. This CDR3 is built from 11 residues. CDR1 MDHEN and CDR2 SYDVKM come from the germline V gene. The CDR3 sequence: CASSSFSPLHF. In DNA form, the CDR3 reads TGTGCCAGCAGTTCCTTTTCACCCCTCCACTTT.

The rearrangement uses TRBV10-3 and TRBJ2-3; a possible D gene is TRBD2 (5 bases). Per the germline V gene, CDR1 is ENHRY and CDR2 is SYGVKD. This CDR3 has 12 residues. Trimming removed 11 bases at V and 5 bases at J, with 14 bases between. This CDR3 is CASHEGGDTQYF. Written as DNA, the CDR3 is TGTGCCTCACACGAGGGTGGAGATACGCAGTATTTT.

This chain joins TRBV5-1 and TRBJ2-7; possible D gene TRBD2, 6 bases. Germline V gene data show CDR1 as SGHRS and CDR2 as YFSETQ. The V end was cut by 0 bases, the J end by 2 bases, with 9 bases between. The CDR3 consists of 14 residues. CDR3 sequence reads: CASSLVGGTYEQYF. In nucleotides, the CDR3 is TGCGCCAGCAGCTTGGTCGGGGGTACCTACGAGCAGTACTTC.

The genes are TRBV24-1 and TRBJ1-3; D is undetermined. With 4 bases removed from V and 3 bases from J, the gap between germline ends came to 3 bases. CDR1 is KGHDR, CDR2 SFDVKD, per germline. The CDR3 loop spans 12 amino acids. CDR3: CATSDVGNTIYF. CDR3 sequence (DNA): TGTGCCACCAGTGACGTTGGAAACACCATATATTTT.

This chain links TRBV18 with TRBJ1-1, with D possibly being TRBD1 (6 bases). This CDR3 is built from 16 residues. V dropped 3 bases and J dropped 0 bases, with 14 bases sitting between them. The germline V gene encodes CDR1 KGHSH and CDR2 LQKENI. The chain's CDR3 is CASSPGQGTMNTEAFF. The CDR3 nucleotides are TGTGCCAGCTCACCGGGGCAGGGGACTATGAACACTGAAGCTTTCTTT.

This sequence joins TRBV7-9 and TRBJ1-5; 7 bases are shared with TRBD1. CDR3 size: 14 residues. CDR1 is SEHNR and CDR2 is FQNEAQ in the germline V gene (reference sequence). Trimming cost V 3 bases and J 6 bases; bases outside gene matches: 5. The CDR3 reads CASSFTGVGQPQHF. The CDR3 DNA reads TGTGCCAGCAGCTTTACAGGGGTAGGTCAGCCCCAGCATTTT. The whole variable domain, filled in from reference TRBV7-9 and TRBJ1-5, reads DTGVSQNPRHKITKRGQNVTFRCDPISEHNRLYWYRQTLGQGPEFLTYFQNEAQLEKSRLLSDRFSAERPKGSFSTLEIQRTEQGDSAMYLCASSFTGVGQPQHFGDGTRLSIL.

CDR3 in DNA: TGTGCCTGGGGGCAGGTGGGGGGTTACAATGAGCAGTTCTTC. Amino acids: CAWGQVGGYNEQFF. The rearrangement uses TRBV30 and TRBJ2-1; perhaps TRBD2 as D (6 bases). Germline V gene sequence: CDR1 GTSNPN, CDR2 SVGIG (reference sequence). This CDR3 has 14 residues. Trimming stripped 5 bases from V and 4 bases from J, with 15 bases between.

V and J are TRBV11-2 and TRBJ1-1; D not certain. Germline-derived CDR1 and CDR2 are SGHAT and FQNNGV. V gave up 0 bases and J gave up 3 bases, with 8 bases separating them. This CDR3 spans 14 amino acids. CDR3 in amino acids: CASSLDSRYTEAFF. Here the CDR3 DNA reads TGTGCCAGCAGCTTAGACTCCCGGTACACTGAAGCTTTCTTT.

The J gene is TRBJ2-3, the V gene TRBV27; 7 bases are a match to TRBD2. Germline CDR1 is MNHEY and CDR2 is SMNVEV (reference sequence). This CDR3 region has 16 residues. With V trimmed by 6 bases and J by 5 bases, 14 bases remained unmatched. This CDR3 reads CASRRNPSGVGDTQYF. CDR3 DNA sequence: TGTGCCAGCAGACGAAACCCCAGCGGGGTGGGAGATACGCAGTATTTT.

This sequence joins TRBV6-5 and TRBJ2-3; D gene unclear. The CDR3 extends over 13 amino acids. The ends were cut back, 6 bases at V and 6 bases at J, with 13 bases in the middle. CDR1 is MNHEY, CDR2 SVGAGI, per germline. DNA for the CDR3: TGTGCCAGCAGCCTGGGCCGCTCCGATACGCAGTATTTT. Translated, it gives CASSLGRSDTQYF.

The rearrangement joins TRBV11-2 to TRBJ2-7; 7 bases match TRBD2. Germline loops: CDR1 SGHAT, CDR2 FQNNGV. The CDR3 contains 14 residues. Trimming took 0 bases from V and 4 from J; bases not matched to a gene: 3. CDR3 amino acids: CASSLEGGRYEQYF. The CDR3 DNA reads as TGTGCCAGCAGCTTAGAGGGAGGGCGGTACGAGCAGTACTTC.

The table lists this clone with a count of one. The J gene is TRBJ2-1, the V gene TRBV27, with 8 bases aligning to TRBD1. With 3 bases clipped from V and 7 bases from J, the junction kept 11 bases outside the gene matches. CDR3 size: 16 residues. CDR1 and CDR2 from the germline V gene are MNHEY and SMNVEV (reference sequence). CDR3 nucleotide sequence: TGTGCCAGCAGTTTCCTGGCGGGACAGGCTACGAATGAGCAGTTCTTC. Translating it yields CASSFLAGQATNEQFF.

The rearrangement links TRBV10-3 to TRBJ1-2, with a tentative D call TRBD1 (5 bases). Germline assignment: CDR1 ENHRY and CDR2 SYGVKD. This CDR3 has 14 amino acids. Trimming shortened V by 8 bases and J by 8 bases, and 21 bases separated the two germline ends. The CDR3 spells CAIPTAAGVGGYTF. The CDR3 nucleotides read TGTGCCATCCCAACCGCGGCGGGGGTCGGCGGCTACACCTTC.

This chain joins TRBV19 and TRBJ2-2, with D possibly matching TRBD1 (5 bases). V was clipped by 6 bases and J by 0 bases, with 11 bases between them. The CDR3 spans 15 residues. Germline CDR1 is LNHDA and CDR2 is SQIVND (reference sequence). The CDR3 protein is CASRWTITNTGELFF. CDR3 sequence (DNA): TGTGCCAGTAGATGGACAATAACGAACACCGGGGAGCTGTTTTTT.

The chain employs TRBV5-1 and TRBJ2-1, with D maybe TRBD2 (6 bases). Trimming took 3 bases from V and 4 from J, leaving 14 bases between them. Per the germline V gene, CDR1 is SGHRS and CDR2 is YFSETQ. The CDR3 loop spans 15 amino acids. CDR3 sequence (DNA): TGCGCCAGCAGCTCGACTAGAATCAATTACAATGAGCAGTTCTTC. Its translation is CASSSTRINYNEQFF.

The chain recombines TRBV19 with TRBJ2-7; TRBD2 aligns across 8 bases. This CDR3 contains 16 residues. The V gene end was trimmed by 3 bases and the J gene end by 4 bases; junction bases not matched to a gene: 11. From germline, CDR1 is LNHDA and CDR2 SQIVND (reference sequence). The CDR3 DNA reads as TGTGCCAGTAGTATGGGATCTAGCGGGCTCCCTTACGAGCAGTACTTC. Its translation is CASSMGSSGLPYEQYF.

The chain recombines TRBV19 with TRBJ2-1; 10 bases agree with TRBD1. The CDR3 totals 16 residues. V gave up 4 bases and J gave up 8 bases; unmatched junction bases: 11. Germline CDR1 reads LNHDA; CDR2 reads SQIVND (reference sequence). CDR3: CASSSPRTGGGDEQFF. The CDR3 coding sequence is TGTGCCAGTAGTAGCCCCCGGACAGGGGGAGGTGATGAGCAGTTCTTC.

The CDR3 reads CASSVDGLNSPLHF. CDR3 bases: TGCGCCAGCAGCGTGGACGGGTTAAATTCACCCCTCCACTTT. The chain links TRBV5-1 to TRBJ1-6, with D hard to call. This CDR3 has 14 amino acids. V gave up 4 bases and J gave up 7 bases, with 12 bases separating them. Germline V gene lookup returns CDR1 SGHRS and CDR2 YFSETQ.